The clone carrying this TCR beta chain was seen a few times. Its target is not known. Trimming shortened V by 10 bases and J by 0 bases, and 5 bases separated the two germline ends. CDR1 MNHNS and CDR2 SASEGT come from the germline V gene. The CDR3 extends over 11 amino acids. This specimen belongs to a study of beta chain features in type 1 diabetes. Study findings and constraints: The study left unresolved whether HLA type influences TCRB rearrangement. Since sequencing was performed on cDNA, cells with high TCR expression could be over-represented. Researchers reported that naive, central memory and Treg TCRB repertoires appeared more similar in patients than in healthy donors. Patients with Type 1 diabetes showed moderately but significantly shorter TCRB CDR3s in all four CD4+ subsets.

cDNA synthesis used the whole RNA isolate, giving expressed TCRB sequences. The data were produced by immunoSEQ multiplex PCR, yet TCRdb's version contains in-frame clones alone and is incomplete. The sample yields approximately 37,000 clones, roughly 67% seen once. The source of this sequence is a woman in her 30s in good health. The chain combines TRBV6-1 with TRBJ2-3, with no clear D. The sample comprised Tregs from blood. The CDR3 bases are TGTGCCACGAGGAGCACAGATACGCAGTATTTT. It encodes CATRSTDTQYF.